This entry features one T cell receptor (beta chain) sequence. This entry comes from a study of blood T cell repertoires in COVID-19. Study-level background: Samples taken during acute and convalescent COVID-19 were collected in the United States, Italy and Spain. Sample material is recorded as cDNA or gDNA derived from T cells, B-cell-depleted T cells, or PBMCs.

CDR3 size: 14 residues. V was cut by 5 bases and J by 3 bases, with 11 bases left in between. Per the germline V gene, CDR1 is SGHAT and CDR2 is FQNNGV. Using immunoSEQ multiplex PCR, the repertoire was profiled, and TCRdb retains in-frame clones only, with some absent. In the table there are around 140,000 clones, just under 85% of which are singletons. All enrollees were roughly 18 to 95 years old and from approximately 25 US areas. Cohorts were assigned according to the clinical history that participants reported. The sequence came from a woman in her forties or fifties with acute COVID-19. This chain links TRBV11-2 with TRBJ2-1, with D unclear. The source material was PBMCs or T cells enriched from blood (not recorded which). CDR3 region: CASSLSSGYNEQFF. CDR3 bases: TGTGCCAGCAGCCTATCCTCGGGCTACAATGAGCAGTTCTTC.